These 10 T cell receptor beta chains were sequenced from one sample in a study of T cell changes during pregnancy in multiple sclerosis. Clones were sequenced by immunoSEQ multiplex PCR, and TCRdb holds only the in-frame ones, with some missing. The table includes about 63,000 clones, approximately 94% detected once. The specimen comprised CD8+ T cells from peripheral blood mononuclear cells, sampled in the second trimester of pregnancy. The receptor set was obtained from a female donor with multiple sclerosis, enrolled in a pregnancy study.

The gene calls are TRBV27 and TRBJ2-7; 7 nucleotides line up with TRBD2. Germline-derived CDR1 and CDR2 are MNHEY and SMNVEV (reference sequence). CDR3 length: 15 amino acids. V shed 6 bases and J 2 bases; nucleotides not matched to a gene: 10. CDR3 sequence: CASSSPWGGAYEQYF. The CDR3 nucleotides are TGTGCCAGCAGCTCCCCTTGGGGGGGGGCCTACGAGCAGTACTTC.

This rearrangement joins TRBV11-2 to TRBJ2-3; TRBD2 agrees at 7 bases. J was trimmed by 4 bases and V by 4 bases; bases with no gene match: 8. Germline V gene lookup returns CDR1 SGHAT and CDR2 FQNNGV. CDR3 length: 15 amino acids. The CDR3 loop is CASSSWGGSPDTQYF. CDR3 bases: TGTGCCAGCAGCTCCTGGGGCGGGAGCCCAGATACGCAGTATTTT.

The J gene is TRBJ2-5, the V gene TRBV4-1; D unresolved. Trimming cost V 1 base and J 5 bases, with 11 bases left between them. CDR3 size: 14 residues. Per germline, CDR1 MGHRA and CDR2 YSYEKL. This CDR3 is CASSQAPGEETQYF. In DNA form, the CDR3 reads TGCGCCAGCAGCCAAGCCCCCGGTGAGGAGACCCAGTACTTC.

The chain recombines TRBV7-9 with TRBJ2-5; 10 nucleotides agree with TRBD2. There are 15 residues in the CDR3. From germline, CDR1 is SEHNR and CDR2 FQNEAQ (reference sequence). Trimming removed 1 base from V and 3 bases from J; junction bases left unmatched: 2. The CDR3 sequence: CASSLGLAGEETQYF. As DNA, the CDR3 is TGTGCCAGCAGCTTAGGACTAGCGGGTGAAGAGACCCAGTACTTC. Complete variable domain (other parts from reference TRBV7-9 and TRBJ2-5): DTGVSQNPRHKITKRGQNVTFRCDPISEHNRLYWYRQTLGQGPEFLTYFQNEAQLEKSRLLSDRFSAERPKGSFSTLEIQRTEQGDSAMYLCASSLGLAGEETQYFGPGTRLLVL.

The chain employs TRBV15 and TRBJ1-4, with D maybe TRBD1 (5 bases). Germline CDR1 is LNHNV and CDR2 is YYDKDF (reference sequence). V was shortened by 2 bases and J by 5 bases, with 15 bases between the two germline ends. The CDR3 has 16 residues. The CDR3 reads CATSRPKTVDNEKLFF. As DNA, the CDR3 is TGTGCCACCAGCAGACCGAAGACAGTAGACAATGAAAAACTGTTTTTT.

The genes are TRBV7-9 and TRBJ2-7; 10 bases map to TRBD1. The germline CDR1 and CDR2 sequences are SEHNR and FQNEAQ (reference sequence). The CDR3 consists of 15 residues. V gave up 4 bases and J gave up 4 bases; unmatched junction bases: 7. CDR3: CASSSPGQGWYEQYF. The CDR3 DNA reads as TGTGCCAGCAGCTCCCCGGGACAGGGGTGGTACGAGCAGTACTTC.

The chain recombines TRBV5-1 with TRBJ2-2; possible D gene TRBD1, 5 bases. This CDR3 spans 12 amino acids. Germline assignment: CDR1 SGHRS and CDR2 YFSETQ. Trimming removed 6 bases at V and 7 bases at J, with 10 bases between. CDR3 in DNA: TGCGCCAGCATATCTCAGGGCGGGGAGCTGTTTTTT. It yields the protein CASISQGGELFF.

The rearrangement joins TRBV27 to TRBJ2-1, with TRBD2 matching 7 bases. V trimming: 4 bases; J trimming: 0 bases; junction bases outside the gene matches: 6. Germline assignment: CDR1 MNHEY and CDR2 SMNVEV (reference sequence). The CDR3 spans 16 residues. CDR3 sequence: CASSSSPSGSYNEQFF. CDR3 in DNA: TGTGCCAGCAGTTCCTCTCCTAGCGGCTCCTACAATGAGCAGTTCTTC.

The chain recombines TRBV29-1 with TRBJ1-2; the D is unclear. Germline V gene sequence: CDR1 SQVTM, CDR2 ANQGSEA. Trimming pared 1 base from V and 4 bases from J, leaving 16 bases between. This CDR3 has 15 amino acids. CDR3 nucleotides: TGCAGCGTTGAAGCCCCTATACGCGGGATCTATGGCTACACCTTC. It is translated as CSVEAPIRGIYGYTF.

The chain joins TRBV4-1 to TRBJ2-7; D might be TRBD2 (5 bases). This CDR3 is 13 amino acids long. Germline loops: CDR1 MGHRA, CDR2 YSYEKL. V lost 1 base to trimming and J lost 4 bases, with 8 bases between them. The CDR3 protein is CASSQASGYEQYF. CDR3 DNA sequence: TGCGCCAGCAGCCAAGCAAGCGGATACGAGCAGTACTTC.